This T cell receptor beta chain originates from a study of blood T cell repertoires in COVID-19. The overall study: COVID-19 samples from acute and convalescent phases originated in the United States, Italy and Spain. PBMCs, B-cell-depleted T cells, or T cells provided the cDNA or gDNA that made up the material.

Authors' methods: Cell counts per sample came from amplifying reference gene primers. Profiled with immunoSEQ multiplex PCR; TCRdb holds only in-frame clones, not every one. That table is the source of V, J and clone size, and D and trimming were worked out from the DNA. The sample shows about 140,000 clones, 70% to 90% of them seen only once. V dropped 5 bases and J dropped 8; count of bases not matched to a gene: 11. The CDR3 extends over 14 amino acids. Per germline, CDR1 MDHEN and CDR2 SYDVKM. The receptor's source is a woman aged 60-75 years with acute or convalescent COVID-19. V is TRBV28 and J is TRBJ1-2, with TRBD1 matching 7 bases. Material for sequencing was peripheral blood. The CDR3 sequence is CASSPPGGRGGYTF. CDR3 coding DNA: TGTGCCAGCAGTCCCCCAGGGGGGCGGGGAGGCTACACCTTC.